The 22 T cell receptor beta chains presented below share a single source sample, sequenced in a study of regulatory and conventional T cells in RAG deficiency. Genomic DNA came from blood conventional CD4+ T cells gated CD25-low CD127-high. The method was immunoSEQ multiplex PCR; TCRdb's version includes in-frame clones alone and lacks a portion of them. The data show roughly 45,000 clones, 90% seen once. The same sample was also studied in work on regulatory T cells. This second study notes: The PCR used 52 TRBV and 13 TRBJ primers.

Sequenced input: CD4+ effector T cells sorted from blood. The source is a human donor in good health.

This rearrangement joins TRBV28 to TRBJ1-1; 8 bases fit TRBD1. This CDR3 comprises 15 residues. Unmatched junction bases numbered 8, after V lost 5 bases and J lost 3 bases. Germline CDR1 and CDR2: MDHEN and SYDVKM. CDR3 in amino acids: CASSTRTGRYTEAFF. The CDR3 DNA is TGTGCCAGCAGTACCCGGACAGGGAGGTACACTGAAGCTTTCTTT.

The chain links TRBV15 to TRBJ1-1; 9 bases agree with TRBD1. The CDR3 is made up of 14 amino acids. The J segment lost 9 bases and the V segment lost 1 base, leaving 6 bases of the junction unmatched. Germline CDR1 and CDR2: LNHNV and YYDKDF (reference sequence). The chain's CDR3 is CATSRVAQGAQAFF. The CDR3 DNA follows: TGTGCCACCAGCAGAGTCGCACAGGGGGCGCAAGCTTTCTTT.

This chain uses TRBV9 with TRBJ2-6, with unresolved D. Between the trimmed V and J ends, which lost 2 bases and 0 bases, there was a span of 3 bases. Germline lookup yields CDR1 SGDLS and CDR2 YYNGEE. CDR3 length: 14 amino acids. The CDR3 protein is CASSVLSGANVLTF. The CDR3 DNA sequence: TGTGCCAGCAGCGTCCTCTCTGGGGCCAACGTCCTGACTTTC.

Written as DNA, the CDR3 is TGTGCCTGGAGTGTACGGGGGATAGGGGTTGAGCAGTTCTTC. This encodes CAWSVRGIGVEQFF. The rearrangement joins TRBV30 to TRBJ2-1, with D perhaps matching TRBD2 (6 bases). CDR1 is GTSNPN and CDR2 is SVGIG in the germline V gene (reference sequence). The V end was cut by 0 bases, the J end by 9 bases, with 15 bases between. This CDR3 contains 14 residues.

CDR3 sequence reads: CASSQGSGSYEQYF. CDR3 nucleotide sequence: TGTGCCAGCAGTCAGGGGAGTGGGAGTTACGAGCAGTACTTC. The genes are TRBV7-3 and TRBJ2-7; perhaps TRBD1 as D (6 bases). Germline CDR1 is SGHTA and CDR2 is FQGTGA. Deletions cut 6 bases from V and 4 bases from J, with 16 bases between. This CDR3 contains 14 residues. The full variable domain, with the rest looked up from reference TRBV7-3 and TRBJ2-7, is GAGVSQTPSNKVTEKGKYVELRCDPISGHTALYWYRQSLGQGPEFLIYFQGTGAADDSGLPNDRFFAVRPEGSVSTLKIQRTERGDSAVYLCASSQGSGSYEQYFGPGTRLTVT.

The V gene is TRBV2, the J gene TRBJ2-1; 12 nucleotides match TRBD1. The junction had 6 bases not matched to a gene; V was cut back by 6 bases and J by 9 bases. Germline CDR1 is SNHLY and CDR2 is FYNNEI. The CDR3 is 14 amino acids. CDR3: CASSRDRGRSEQFF. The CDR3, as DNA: TGTGCCAGCAGCCGGGACAGGGGGCGCAGTGAGCAGTTCTTC. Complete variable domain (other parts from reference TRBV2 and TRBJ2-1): EPEVTQTPSHQVTQMGQEVILRCVPISNHLYFYWYRQILGQKVEFLVSFYNNEISEKSEIFDDQFSVERPDGSNFTLKIRSTKLEDSAMYFCASSRDRGRSEQFFGPGTRLTVL.

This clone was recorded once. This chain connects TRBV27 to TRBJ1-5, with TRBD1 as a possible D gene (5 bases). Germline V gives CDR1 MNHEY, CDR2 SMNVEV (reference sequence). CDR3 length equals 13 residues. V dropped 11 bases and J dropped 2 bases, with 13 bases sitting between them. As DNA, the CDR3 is TGTGCCGCCGGGGGAGAAGGCAATCAGCCCCAGCATTTT. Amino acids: CAAGGEGNQPQHF.

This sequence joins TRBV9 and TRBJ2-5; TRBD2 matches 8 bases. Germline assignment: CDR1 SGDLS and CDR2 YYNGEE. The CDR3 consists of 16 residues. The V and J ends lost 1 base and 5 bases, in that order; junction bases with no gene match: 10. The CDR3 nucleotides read TGTGCCAGCAGCGTATCTGGACGGGGGGGTATCGAGACCCAGTACTTC. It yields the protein CASSVSGRGGIETQYF.

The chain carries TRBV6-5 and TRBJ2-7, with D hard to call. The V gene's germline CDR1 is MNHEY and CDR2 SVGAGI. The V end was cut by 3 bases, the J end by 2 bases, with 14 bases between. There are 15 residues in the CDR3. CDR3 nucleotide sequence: TGTGCCAGCAGTTATATTTCCAGGAGTGCCTACGAGCAGTACTTC. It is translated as CASSYISRSAYEQYF.

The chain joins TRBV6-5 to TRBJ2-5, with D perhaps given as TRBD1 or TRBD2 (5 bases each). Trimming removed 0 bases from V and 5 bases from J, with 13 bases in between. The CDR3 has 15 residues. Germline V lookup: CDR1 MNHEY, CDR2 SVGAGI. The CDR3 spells CASSYSTLEGETQYF. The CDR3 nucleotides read TGTGCCAGCAGTTACTCGACGTTAGAGGGGGAGACCCAGTACTTC.

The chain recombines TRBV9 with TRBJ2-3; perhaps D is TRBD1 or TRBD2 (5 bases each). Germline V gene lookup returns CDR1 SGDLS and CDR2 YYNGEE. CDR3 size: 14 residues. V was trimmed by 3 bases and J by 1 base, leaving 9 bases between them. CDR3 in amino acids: CASSEGPRTDTQYF. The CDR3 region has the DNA TGTGCCAGCAGCGAGGGACCTCGCACAGATACGCAGTATTTT.

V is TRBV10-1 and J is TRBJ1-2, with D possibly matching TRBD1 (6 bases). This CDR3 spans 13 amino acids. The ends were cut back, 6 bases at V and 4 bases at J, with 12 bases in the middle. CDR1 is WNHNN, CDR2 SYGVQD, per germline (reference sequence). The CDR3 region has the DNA TGCGCCAGCAGCGACGACAGGTTCTATGGCTACACCTTC. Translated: CASSDDRFYGYTF.

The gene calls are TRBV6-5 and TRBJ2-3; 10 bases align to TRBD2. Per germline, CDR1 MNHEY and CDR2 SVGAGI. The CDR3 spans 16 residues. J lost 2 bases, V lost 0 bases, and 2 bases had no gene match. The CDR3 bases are TGTGCCAGCAGTTACTCAAGCGGGGGGGCCACAGATACGCAGTATTTT. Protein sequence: CASSYSSGGATDTQYF.

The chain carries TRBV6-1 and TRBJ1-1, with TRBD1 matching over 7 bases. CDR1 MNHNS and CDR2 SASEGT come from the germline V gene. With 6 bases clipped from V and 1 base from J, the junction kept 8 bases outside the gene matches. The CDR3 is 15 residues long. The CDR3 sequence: CASRDTGEGNTEAFF. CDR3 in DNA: TGTGCCAGCAGAGATACAGGGGAGGGGAACACTGAAGCTTTCTTT.

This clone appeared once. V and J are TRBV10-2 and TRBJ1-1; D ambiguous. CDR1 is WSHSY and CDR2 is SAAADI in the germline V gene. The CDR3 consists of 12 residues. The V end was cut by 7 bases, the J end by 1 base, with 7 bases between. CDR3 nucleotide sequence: TGCGCCAGCATAGCGGCGAACACTGAAGCTTTCTTT. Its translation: CASIAANTEAFF.

Here the CDR3 DNA reads TGTGCCAGCACTCTAGCGGGGGATACCGGGGAGCTGTTTTTT. Translating it yields CASTLAGDTGELFF. The chain has TRBV6-1 and TRBJ2-2; 10 nucleotides line up with TRBD2. This CDR3 is built from 14 residues. The junction had 4 bases not matched to a gene; V was cut back by 7 bases and J by 5 bases. Germline CDR1 and CDR2: MNHNS and SASEGT.

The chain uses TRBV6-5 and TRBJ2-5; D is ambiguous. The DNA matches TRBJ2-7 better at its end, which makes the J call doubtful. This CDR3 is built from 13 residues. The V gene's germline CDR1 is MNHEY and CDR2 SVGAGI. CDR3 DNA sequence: TGTGCCAGCAGTCGCGCTCTGACCTACGAGCAGTACTTC. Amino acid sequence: CASSRALTYEQYF.

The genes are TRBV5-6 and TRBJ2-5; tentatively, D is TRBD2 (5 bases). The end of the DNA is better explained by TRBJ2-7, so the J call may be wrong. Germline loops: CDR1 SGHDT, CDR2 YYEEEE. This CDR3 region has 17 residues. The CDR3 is CASSHTMQAAYSYEQYF. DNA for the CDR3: TGTGCCAGCAGCCACACGATGCAAGCGGCATACTCCTACGAGCAGTACTTC.

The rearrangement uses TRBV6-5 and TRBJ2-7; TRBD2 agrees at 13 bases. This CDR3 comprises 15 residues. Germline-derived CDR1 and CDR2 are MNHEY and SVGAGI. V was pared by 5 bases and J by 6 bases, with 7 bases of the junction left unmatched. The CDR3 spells CASSRGLAGVSEQYF. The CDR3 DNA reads TGTGCCAGCAGTCGCGGACTAGCGGGAGTCTCCGAGCAGTACTTC.

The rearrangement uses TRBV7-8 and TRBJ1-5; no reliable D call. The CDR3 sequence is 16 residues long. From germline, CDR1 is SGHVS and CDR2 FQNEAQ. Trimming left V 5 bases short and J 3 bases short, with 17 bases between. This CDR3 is CASSQDLASTNQPQHF. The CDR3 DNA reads TGTGCCAGCAGCCAGGACTTAGCCTCTACCAATCAGCCCCAGCATTTT.

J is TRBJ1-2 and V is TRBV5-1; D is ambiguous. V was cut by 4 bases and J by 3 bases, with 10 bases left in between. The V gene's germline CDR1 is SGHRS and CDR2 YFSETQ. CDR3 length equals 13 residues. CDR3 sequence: CASSETSYYGYTF. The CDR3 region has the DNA TGCGCCAGCAGCGAAACATCCTACTATGGCTACACCTTC.

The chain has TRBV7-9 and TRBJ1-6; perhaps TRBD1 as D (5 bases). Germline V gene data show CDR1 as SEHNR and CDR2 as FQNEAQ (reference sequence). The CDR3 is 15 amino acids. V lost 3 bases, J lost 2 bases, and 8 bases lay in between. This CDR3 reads CASSFQGTYNSPLHF. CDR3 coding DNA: TGTGCCAGCAGCTTTCAGGGAACCTATAATTCACCCCTCCACTTT.